The T cell receptor beta chain described here comes from a study of OX40 agonist ivuxolimab in advanced cancers. Clones were read by immunoSEQ multiplex PCR, and TCRdb kept only the in-frame ones, dropping some. The sample lists more than 100,000 clones; roughly 93% were seen once. Trimming at V came to 3 bases and at J to 5 bases, leaving 9 bases not matched to a gene. The CDR3 has 16 residues. Germline CDR1 LNHDA, CDR2 SQIVND (reference sequence). The receptor was derived from an adult with an advanced solid tumor such as melanoma, head and neck, liver or kidney cancer. The material sequenced was CD4+ or CD8+ T cells sorted from blood, taken in a trial of the OX40 agonist ivuxolimab. The genes are TRBV19 and TRBJ2-1; 8 nucleotides line up with TRBD2. CDR3 protein: CASSMGIGLANNEQFF. CDR3 DNA: TGTGCCAGTAGTATGGGTATCGGACTAGCCAACAATGAGCAGTTCTTC.